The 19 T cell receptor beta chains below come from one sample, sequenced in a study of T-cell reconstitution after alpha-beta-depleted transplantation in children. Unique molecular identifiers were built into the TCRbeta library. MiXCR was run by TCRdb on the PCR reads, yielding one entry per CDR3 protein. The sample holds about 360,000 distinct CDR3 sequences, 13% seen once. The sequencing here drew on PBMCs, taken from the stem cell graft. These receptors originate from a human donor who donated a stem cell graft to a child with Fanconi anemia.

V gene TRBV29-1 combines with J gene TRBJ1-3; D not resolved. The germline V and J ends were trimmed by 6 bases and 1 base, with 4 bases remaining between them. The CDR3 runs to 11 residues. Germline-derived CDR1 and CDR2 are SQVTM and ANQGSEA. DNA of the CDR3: TGCAGCGTACAGTCTGGAAACACCATATATTTT. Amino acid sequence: CSVQSGNTIYF.

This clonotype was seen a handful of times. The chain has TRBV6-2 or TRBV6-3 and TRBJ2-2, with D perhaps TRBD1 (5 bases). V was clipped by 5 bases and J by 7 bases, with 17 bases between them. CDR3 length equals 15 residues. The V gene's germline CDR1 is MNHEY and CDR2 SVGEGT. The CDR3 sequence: CASSPPAGWVGELFF. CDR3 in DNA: TGTGCCAGCAGTCCCCCAGCAGGGTGGGTCGGGGAGCTGTTTTTT.

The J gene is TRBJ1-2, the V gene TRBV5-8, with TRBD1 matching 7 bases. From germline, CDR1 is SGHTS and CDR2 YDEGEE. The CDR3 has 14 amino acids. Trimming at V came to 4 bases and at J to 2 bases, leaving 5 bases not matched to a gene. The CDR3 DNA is TGTGCCAGCAGCCAGGACAGGAACAACTATGGCTACACCTTC. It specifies CASSQDRNNYGYTF.

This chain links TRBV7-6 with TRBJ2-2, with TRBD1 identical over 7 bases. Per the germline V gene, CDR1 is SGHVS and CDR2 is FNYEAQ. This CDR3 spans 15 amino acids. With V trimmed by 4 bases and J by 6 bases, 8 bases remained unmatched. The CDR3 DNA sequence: TGTGCCAGCAGCTCGACAGGGAGACTCGCCGGGGAGCTGTTTTTT. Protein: CASSSTGRLAGELFF.

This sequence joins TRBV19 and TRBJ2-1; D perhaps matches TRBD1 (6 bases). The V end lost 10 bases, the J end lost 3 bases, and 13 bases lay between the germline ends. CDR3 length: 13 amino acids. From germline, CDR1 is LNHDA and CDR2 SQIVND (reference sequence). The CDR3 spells CATRGQIYNEQFF. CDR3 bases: TGTGCCACTAGGGGACAAATCTACAATGAGCAGTTCTTC.

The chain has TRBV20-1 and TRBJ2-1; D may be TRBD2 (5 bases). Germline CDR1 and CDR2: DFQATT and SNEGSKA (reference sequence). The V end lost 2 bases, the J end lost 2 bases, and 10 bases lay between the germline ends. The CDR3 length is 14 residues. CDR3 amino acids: CSARFAGAYNEQFF. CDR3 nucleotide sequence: TGCAGTGCTAGATTTGCGGGCGCCTACAATGAGCAGTTCTTC.

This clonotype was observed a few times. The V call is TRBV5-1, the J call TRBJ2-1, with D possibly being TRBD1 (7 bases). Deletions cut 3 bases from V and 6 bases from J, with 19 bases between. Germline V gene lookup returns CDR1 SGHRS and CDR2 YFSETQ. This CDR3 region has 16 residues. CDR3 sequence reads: CASSSEGQGVSNEQFF. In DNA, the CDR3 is TGCGCCAGCAGCTCGGAGGGGCAGGGGGTGAGCAATGAGCAGTTCTTC.

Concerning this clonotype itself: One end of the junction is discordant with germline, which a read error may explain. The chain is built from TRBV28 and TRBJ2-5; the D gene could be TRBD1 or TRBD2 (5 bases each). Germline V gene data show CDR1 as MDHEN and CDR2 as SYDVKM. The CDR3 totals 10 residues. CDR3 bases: TGTGCCAGCAGAGGGGAGACCGAGTACTTC. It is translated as CASRGETEYF.

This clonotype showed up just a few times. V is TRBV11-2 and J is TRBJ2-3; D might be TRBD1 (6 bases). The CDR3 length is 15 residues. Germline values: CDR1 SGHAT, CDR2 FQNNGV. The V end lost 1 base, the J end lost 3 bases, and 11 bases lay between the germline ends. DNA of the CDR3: TGTGCCAGCAGCTTAGCTGACAGGTCAACAGATACGCAGTATTTT. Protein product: CASSLADRSTDTQYF.

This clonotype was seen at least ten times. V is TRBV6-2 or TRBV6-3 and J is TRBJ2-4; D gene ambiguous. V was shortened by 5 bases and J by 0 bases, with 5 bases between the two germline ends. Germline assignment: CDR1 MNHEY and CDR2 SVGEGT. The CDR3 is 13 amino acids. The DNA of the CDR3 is TGTGCCAGCAGTACGGGAGCCAAAAACATTCAGTACTTC. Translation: CASSTGAKNIQYF.

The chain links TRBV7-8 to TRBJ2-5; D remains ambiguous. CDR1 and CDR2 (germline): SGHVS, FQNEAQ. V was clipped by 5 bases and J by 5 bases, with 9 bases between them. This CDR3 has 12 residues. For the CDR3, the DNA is TGTGCCAGCAGCGGCTTGTGGGAGACCCAGTACTTC. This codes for CASSGLWETQYF.

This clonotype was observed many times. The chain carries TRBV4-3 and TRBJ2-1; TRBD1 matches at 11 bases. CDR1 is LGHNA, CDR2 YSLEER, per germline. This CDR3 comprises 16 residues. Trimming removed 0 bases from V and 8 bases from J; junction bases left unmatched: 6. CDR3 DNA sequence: TGCGCCAGCAGCCAAGAAGGGGGGACAGGGGGGTATGAGCAGTTCTTC. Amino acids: CASSQEGGTGGYEQFF.

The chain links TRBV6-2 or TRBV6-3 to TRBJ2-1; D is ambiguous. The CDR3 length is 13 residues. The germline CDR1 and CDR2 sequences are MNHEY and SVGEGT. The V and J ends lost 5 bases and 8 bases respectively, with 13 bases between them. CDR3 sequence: CASSHSLGDEQFF. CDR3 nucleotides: TGTGCCAGCAGTCATTCTCTCGGCGATGAGCAGTTCTTC.

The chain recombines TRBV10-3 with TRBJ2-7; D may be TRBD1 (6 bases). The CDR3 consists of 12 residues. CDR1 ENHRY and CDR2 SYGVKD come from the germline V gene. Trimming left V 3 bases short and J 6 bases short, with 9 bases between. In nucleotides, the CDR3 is TGTGCCATCAGTGATTTCAGGGGCGAGCAGTACGTC. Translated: CAISDFRGEQYV.

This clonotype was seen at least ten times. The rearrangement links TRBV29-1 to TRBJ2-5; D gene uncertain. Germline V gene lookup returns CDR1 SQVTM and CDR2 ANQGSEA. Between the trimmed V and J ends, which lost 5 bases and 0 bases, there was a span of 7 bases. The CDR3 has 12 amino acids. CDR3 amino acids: CSVSKYQETQYF. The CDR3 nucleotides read TGCAGCGTTTCCAAGTACCAAGAGACCCAGTACTTC.

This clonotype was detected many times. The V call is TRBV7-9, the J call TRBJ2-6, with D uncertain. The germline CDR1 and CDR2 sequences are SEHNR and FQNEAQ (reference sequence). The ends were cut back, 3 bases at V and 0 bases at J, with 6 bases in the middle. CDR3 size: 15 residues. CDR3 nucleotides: TGTGCCAGCAGCTTGGCCCTCTCTGGGGCCAACGTCCTGACTTTC. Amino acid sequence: CASSLALSGANVLTF.

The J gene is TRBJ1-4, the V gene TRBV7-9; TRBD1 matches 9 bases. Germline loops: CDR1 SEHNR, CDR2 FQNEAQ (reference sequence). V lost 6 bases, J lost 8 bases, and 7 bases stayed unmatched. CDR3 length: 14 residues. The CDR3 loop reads CASSSGQGHEKLFF. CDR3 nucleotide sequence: TGTGCCAGCAGTTCGGGACAGGGACACGAAAAACTGTTTTTT.

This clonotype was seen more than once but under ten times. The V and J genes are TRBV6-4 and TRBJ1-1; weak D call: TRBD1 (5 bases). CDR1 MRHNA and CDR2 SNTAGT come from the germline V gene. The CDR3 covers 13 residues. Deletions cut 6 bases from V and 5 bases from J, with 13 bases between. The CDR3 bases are TGTGCCAGCAGACAGGCCGGTGGAACTGAAGCTTTCTTT. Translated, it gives CASRQAGGTEAFF.

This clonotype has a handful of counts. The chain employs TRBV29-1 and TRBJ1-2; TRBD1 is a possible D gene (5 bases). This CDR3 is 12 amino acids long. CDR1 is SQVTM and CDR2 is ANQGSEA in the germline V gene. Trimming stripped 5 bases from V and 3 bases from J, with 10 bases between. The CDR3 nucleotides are TGCAGCGTTTTGACAGTCGACTATGGCTACACCTTC. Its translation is CSVLTVDYGYTF.